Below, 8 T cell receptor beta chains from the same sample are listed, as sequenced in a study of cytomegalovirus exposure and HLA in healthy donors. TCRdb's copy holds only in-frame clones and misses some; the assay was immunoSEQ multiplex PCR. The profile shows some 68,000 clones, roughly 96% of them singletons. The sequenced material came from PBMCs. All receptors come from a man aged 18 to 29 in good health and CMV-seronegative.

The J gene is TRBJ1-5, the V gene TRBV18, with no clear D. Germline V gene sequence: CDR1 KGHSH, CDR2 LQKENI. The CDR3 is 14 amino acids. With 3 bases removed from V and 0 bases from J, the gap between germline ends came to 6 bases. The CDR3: CASSPQNSNQPQHF. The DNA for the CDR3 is TGTGCCAGCTCACCTCAGAATAGCAATCAGCCCCAGCATTTT. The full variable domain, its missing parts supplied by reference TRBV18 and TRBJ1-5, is NAGVMQNPRHLVRRRGQEARLRCSPMKGHSHVYWYRQLPEEGLKFMVYLQKENIIDESGMPKERFSAEFPKEGPSILRIQQVVRGDSAAYFCASSPQNSNQPQHFGDGTRLSIL.

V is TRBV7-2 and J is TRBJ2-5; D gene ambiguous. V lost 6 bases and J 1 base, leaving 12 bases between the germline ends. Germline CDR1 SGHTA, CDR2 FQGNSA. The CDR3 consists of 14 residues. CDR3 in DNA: TGTGCCAGCAGACTTTCGGAGCTCCAAGAGACCCAGTACTTC. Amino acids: CASRLSELQETQYF.

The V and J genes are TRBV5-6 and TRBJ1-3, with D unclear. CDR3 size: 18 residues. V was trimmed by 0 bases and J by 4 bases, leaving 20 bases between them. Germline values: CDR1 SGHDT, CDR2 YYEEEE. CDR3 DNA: TGTGCCAGCAGCTTGGGAGGTGGTGGCCCCGGAGCAGGAAACACCATATATTTT. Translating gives CASSLGGGGPGAGNTIYF. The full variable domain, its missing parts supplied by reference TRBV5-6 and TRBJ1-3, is DAGVTQSPTHLIKTRGQQVTLRCSPKSGHDTVSWYQQALGQGPQFIFQYYEEEERQRGNFPDRFSGHQFPNYSSELNVNALLLGDSALYLCASSLGGGGPGAGNTIYFGEGSWLTVV.

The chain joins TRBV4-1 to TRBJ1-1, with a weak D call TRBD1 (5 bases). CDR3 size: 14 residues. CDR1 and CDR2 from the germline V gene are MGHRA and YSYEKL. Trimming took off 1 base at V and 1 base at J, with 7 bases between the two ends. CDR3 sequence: CASSQGQTNTEAFF. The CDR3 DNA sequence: TGCGCCAGCAGCCAAGGACAGACGAACACTGAAGCTTTCTTT.

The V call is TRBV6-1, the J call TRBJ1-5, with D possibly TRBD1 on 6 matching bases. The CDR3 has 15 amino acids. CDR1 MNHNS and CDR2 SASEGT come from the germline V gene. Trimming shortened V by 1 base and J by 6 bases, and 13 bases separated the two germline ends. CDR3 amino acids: CASSEGRGGGQPQHF. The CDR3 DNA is TGTGCCAGCAGTGAAGGTAGAGGGGGTGGTCAGCCCCAGCATTTT.

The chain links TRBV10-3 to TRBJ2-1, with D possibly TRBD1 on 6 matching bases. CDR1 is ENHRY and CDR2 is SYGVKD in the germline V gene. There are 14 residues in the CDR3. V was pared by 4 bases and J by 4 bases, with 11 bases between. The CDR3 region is CAISAQGRYNEQFF. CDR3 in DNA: TGTGCCATCAGTGCACAGGGTAGATACAATGAGCAGTTCTTC.

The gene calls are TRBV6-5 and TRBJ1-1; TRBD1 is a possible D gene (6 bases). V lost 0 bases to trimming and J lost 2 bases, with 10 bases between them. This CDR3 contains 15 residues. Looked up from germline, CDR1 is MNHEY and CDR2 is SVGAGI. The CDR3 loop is CASSYSRTANTEAFF. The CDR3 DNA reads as TGTGCCAGCAGTTACTCGCGGACAGCTAACACTGAAGCTTTCTTT.

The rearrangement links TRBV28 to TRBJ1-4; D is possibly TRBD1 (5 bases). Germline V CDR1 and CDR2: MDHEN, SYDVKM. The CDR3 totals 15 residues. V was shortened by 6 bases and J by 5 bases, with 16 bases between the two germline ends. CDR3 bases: TGTGCCAGCAGGTCCCCTGCAGGGCCGAATGAAAAACTGTTTTTT. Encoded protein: CASRSPAGPNEKLFF.